One and the same sample provided the 30 T cell receptor beta chains below, sequenced in a study of T cells in Graves' hyperthyroidism and ophthalmopathy. RNA transcripts were the template for amplifying TCR beta CDR3 regions. The TCR CDR3 first-round RT-PCR relied on the HTBI primer set. TCRdb re-called the multiplex PCR reads with MiXCR, one entry per CDR3 protein. The sample comprises 600,000 or so distinct CDR3 sequences, just over 45% of which are singletons, and roughly 8.2% rests with the top ten. Source material: peripheral blood or thyroid tissue (not recorded which). Receptors originate from a woman in her late teens or twenties with Graves' hyperthyroidism.

CDR3 bases: TGCAGCGTGGGGGCCGATACGCAGTATTTT. Translating it yields CSVGADTQYF. This chain joins TRBV29-1 and TRBJ2-3, with D possibly TRBD1 on 6 matching bases. The ends were cut back, 6 bases at V and 6 bases at J, with 7 bases in the middle. CDR1 and CDR2 (germline): SQVTM, ANQGSEA. This CDR3 is 10 amino acids long.

As regards this clonotype: A much larger clone lies a single base off, so this may be a read error. The J gene is TRBJ2-5, the V gene TRBV10-3, with 7 bases matching TRBD2. The CDR3 has 13 amino acids. Germline V gene lookup returns CDR1 ENHRY and CDR2 SYGVKD. The CDR3 protein is CAIGGGRDETQHF. The CDR3, as DNA: TGTGCCATCGGTGGCGGGAGAGATGAGACCCAGCACTTC.

The chain employs TRBV10-3 and TRBJ2-7; D remains ambiguous. The CDR3 sequence is 11 residues long. Germline V gene sequence: CDR1 ENHRY, CDR2 SYGVKD. V shed 4 bases and J shed 7 bases, with 8 bases lying between them. CDR3 in amino acids: CAISGVQEQYF. CDR3 coding DNA: TGTGCCATCAGTGGTGTTCAGGAGCAGTACTTC.

This clonotype was seen at least ten times. The chain links TRBV15 to TRBJ1-2; no clear D. The V end lost 5 bases, the J end lost 6 bases, and 19 bases lay between the germline ends. This CDR3 is built from 15 residues. The germline CDR1 and CDR2 sequences are LNHNV and YYDKDF (reference sequence). The CDR3 bases are TGTGCCACCAGCGGCACGACCGCTCAAGTGGATGGCTACACCTTC. This encodes CATSGTTAQVDGYTF.

The chain employs TRBV5-1 and TRBJ2-5, with D perhaps being TRBD1 or TRBD2 (5 bases each). This CDR3 has 16 residues. V was shortened by 3 bases and J by 2 bases, with 17 bases between the two germline ends. The germline V gene encodes CDR1 SGHRS and CDR2 YFSETQ. CDR3 nucleotide sequence: TGCGCCAGCAGCTCGAGGGGCGGACTCCAACAAGAGACCCAGTACTTC. This translates into CASSSRGGLQQETQYF.

V usage is TRBV7-9 and J usage is TRBJ1-4; the D gene is possibly TRBD1 (5 bases). The germline CDR1 and CDR2 sequences are SEHNR and FQNEAQ (reference sequence). Trimming took off 5 bases at V and 5 bases at J, with 12 bases between the two ends. The length of the CDR3 is 14 residues. The DNA for the CDR3 is TGTGCCAGCAGCCTGGGGCCGAACAATGAAAAACTGTTTTTT. Its protein is CASSLGPNNEKLFF.

On this clonotype itself: One end of the junction does not line up with germline, which may come from a read error. The CDR3 region has the DNA TGCAGCGTTGAGCTCCCATGGTCGGCCGGGGAGCTCTTT. This codes for CSVELPWSAGELF. V gene TRBV29-1 combines with J gene TRBJ1-1; D gene unclear. Germline lookup yields CDR1 SQVTM and CDR2 ANQGSEA. The CDR3 runs 13 residues.

V usage is TRBV7-9 and J usage is TRBJ1-2, with 8 bases matching TRBD1. CDR3 length equals 15 residues. Germline values: CDR1 SEHNR, CDR2 FQNEAQ (reference sequence). V was pared by 5 bases and J by 7 bases, with 12 bases of the junction left unmatched. The CDR3 DNA follows: TGTGCCAGCAGCCCTGGACAGGGATCCATTGGTGGCTACACCTTC. It codes for CASSPGQGSIGGYTF.

The chain links TRBV7-8 to TRBJ2-5; D is unclear. V shed 0 bases and J shed 7 bases, with 12 bases lying between them. The germline gives CDR1 SGHVS, CDR2 FQNEAQ. This CDR3 region has 14 residues. CDR3 protein: CASSLASRQATQYF. The CDR3 nucleotides read TGTGCCAGCAGCTTAGCTTCCAGGCAGGCGACCCAGTACTTC.

Comment on this clonotype: A much larger clonotype is one base distant, so this may be a read error. The V call is TRBV25-1, the J call TRBJ2-7, with D hard to call. There are 9 residues in the CDR3. Germline CDR1 and CDR2: MGHDK and SYGVNS. Trimming removed 11 bases from V and 4 bases from J, with 6 bases in between. In nucleotides, the CDR3 is TGTGCCGGCCTTTACGAGCAGTACTTC. Protein sequence: CAGLYEQYF.

The genes are TRBV7-2 and TRBJ2-5; 9 positions agree with TRBD1. The CDR3 has 16 amino acids. V lost 5 bases to trimming and J lost 4 bases; unmatched junction nucleotides: 11. Germline assignment: CDR1 SGHTA and CDR2 FQGNSA. CDR3 sequence: CASSPSGTGWGETQYF. The CDR3 DNA reads TGTGCCAGCAGCCCATCCGGGACAGGGTGGGGAGAGACCCAGTACTTC.

The chain employs TRBV6-6 and TRBJ1-2; D perhaps matches TRBD1 (5 bases). CDR3 size: 15 residues. The germline gives CDR1 MNHNY, CDR2 SVGAGI (reference sequence). The V end was cut by 6 bases, the J end by 3 bases, with 17 bases between. CDR3 sequence: CASRPRVRGDYGYTF. The CDR3 DNA reads as TGTGCCAGCAGACCCCGCGTTAGGGGCGACTATGGCTACACCTTC.

The chain links TRBV10-2 to TRBJ1-5; 9 positions agree with TRBD1. CDR1 WSHSY and CDR2 SAAADI come from the germline V gene. The CDR3 totals 11 residues. CDR3 residues: CPGQGNQPQHF. The CDR3 DNA is TGCCCCGGACAGGGGAATCAGCCCCAGCATTTT.

Details on this clonotype: The junction does not match germline at one end; this may be a read error. V usage is TRBV2 and J usage is TRBJ1-4; the match to TRBD1 covers 9 bases. Germline-derived CDR1 and CDR2 are SNHLY and FYNNEI. The CDR3 is made up of 16 amino acids. This CDR3 reads CAISTGTGSRDEKLFF. The CDR3 DNA reads as TGTGCCATCAGTACCGGGACAGGGAGTCGGGATGAAAAACTGTTTTTT. The entire variable domain, with the rest obtained from reference TRBV2 and TRBJ1-4, is as follows: EPEVTQTPSHQVTQMGQEVILRCVPISNHLYFYWYRQILGQKVEFLVSFYNNEISEKSEIFDDQFSVERPDGSNFTLKIRSTKLEDSAMYFCAISTGTGSRDEKLFFGSGTQLSVL.

The genes are TRBV7-9 and TRBJ2-2; the D gene is possibly TRBD1 (6 bases). Germline CDR1 and CDR2: SEHNR and FQNEAQ (reference sequence). The CDR3 is 15 amino acids. Trimming removed 5 bases from V and 1 base from J, with 11 bases in between. The chain's CDR3 is CASSQGGRNTGELFF. CDR3 in DNA: TGTGCCAGCAGCCAAGGGGGAAGGAACACCGGGGAGCTGTTTTTT. Based on the CDR3 plus reference TRBV7-9 and TRBJ2-2, the full variable domain is DTGVSQNPRHKITKRGQNVTFRCDPISEHNRLYWYRQTLGQGPEFLTYFQNEAQLEKSRLLSDRFSAERPKGSFSTLEIQRTEQGDSAMYLCASSQGGRNTGELFFGEGSRLTVL.

On this clonotype itself: This may be a read error: a much more frequent sequence differs by one nucleotide. The chain has TRBV2 and TRBJ1-3, with unresolved D. This CDR3 spans 13 amino acids. Germline V lookup: CDR1 SNHLY, CDR2 FYNNEI. The CDR3 region has the DNA TGTGCCAGCAGTGACCGCTCTGGAAACACCACATATTTT. Translating it yields CASSDRSGNTTYF.

This clonotype came up many times. The J gene is TRBJ1-2, the V gene TRBV29-1, with 7 bases identical to TRBD1. Germline CDR1 reads SQVTM; CDR2 reads ANQGSEA. This CDR3 spans 13 amino acids. Trimming removed 3 bases from V and 4 bases from J; junction bases left unmatched: 5. CDR3 DNA: TGCAGCGTTGAGCGACAGGGAATCTATGGCTACACCTTC. Protein product: CSVERQGIYGYTF. Drawing the rest from reference TRBV29-1 and TRBJ1-2, the complete variable domain is SAVISQKPSRDICQRGTSLTIQCQVDSQVTMMFWYRQQPGQSLTLIATANQGSEATYESGFVIDKFPISRPNLTFSTLTVSNMSPEDSSIYLCSVERQGIYGYTFGSGTRLTVV.

Concerning this clonotype: Likely a read error: the CDR3 ends without its conserved phenylalanine or tryptophan. The limits of the CDR3 on the DNA are not certain, so only TCRdb's listed CDR3 is given. The rearrangement joins TRBV4-1 to TRBJ1-1; the table names TRBD1, a call not compared with the DNA. Germline lookup yields CDR1 MGHRA and CDR2 YSYEKL. Inclusive of both ends, the CDR3 amounts to 11 amino acids. CDR3: CASSPGQGAIY.

This chain joins TRBV19 and TRBJ2-5; D is possibly TRBD1 or TRBD2 (5 bases each). The CDR3 is made up of 13 amino acids. V lost 6 bases and J 4 bases, leaving 12 bases between the germline ends. Germline V gives CDR1 LNHDA, CDR2 SQIVND (reference sequence). The CDR3 nucleotides read TGTGCCAGTAGCGCTGGGGGTAGAGAGACCCAGTACTTC. Translating gives CASSAGGRETQYF.

This clonotype was seen at least ten times. The CDR3 ends on some other residue instead of the conserved phenylalanine or tryptophan, so this is likely a read error. The limits of the CDR3 on the DNA are not certain, so only TCRdb's listed CDR3 is given. This chain connects TRBV7-2 to TRBJ1-4; the table's D call, TRBD1, has no DNA check behind it. The CDR3 is 16 amino acids in total, end residues counted. Germline CDR1 SGHTA, CDR2 FQGNSA. The CDR3 protein is CASSFRSTLGRMPYLR.

The gene calls are TRBV25-1 and TRBJ2-3, with D uncertain. Trimming removed 3 bases from V and 4 bases from J, with 11 bases in between. CDR1 MGHDK and CDR2 SYGVNS come from the germline V gene. This CDR3 has 14 amino acids. For the CDR3, the DNA is TGTGCCAGCAGTGACAAACTCATCGCAGATACGCAGTATTTT. As protein: CASSDKLIADTQYF.

The CDR3 DNA is TGTGCCAGCAGCTTGGTAGGGACAGGGGAAGAGACCCAGTACTTC. This codes for CASSLVGTGEETQYF. The chain couples TRBV7-9 to TRBJ2-5; TRBD1 matches at 10 bases. The CDR3 loop spans 15 amino acids. Germline CDR1 is SEHNR and CDR2 is FQNEAQ (reference sequence). The trim removed 3 bases at V and 3 bases at J, leaving 4 bases unmatched.

V and J are TRBV2 and TRBJ1-1; the D gene is possibly TRBD1 (5 bases). Trimming pared 6 bases from V and 3 bases from J, leaving 17 bases between. This CDR3 spans 15 amino acids. Germline values: CDR1 SNHLY, CDR2 FYNNEI. CDR3 amino acids: CASRRPGNRDTEAFF. The CDR3 bases are TGTGCCAGCAGACGACCAGGGAATCGGGACACTGAAGCTTTCTTT.

The V and J genes are TRBV7-9 and TRBJ2-2; D ambiguous. This CDR3 contains 13 residues. The ends were cut back, 4 bases at V and 7 bases at J, with 10 bases in the middle. The germline CDR1 and CDR2 sequences are SEHNR and FQNEAQ (reference sequence). CDR3 in DNA: TGTGCCAGCAGCTATCGCCGAGGCGGGGAGCTGTTTTTT. This encodes CASSYRRGGELFF. The whole variable domain, filled in from reference TRBV7-9 and TRBJ2-2, reads DTGVSQNPRHKITKRGQNVTFRCDPISEHNRLYWYRQTLGQGPEFLTYFQNEAQLEKSRLLSDRFSAERPKGSFSTLEIQRTEQGDSAMYLCASSYRRGGELFFGEGSRLTVL.

At least ten counts were recorded for this clonotype. CDR3 region: CASSLSYRVNYGYTF. DNA of the CDR3: TGTGCCAGCAGCTTATCTTACAGGGTGAACTATGGCTACACCTTC. The rearrangement uses TRBV7-9 and TRBJ1-2; a possible D gene is TRBD1 (6 bases). Germline CDR1 and CDR2: SEHNR and FQNEAQ (reference sequence). V lost 2 bases and J 2 bases, leaving 12 bases between the germline ends. This CDR3 contains 15 residues.

This chain joins TRBV2 and TRBJ1-5, with D possibly being TRBD1 (6 bases). This CDR3 contains 14 residues. Germline loops: CDR1 SNHLY, CDR2 FYNNEI. Trimming removed 8 bases from V and 6 bases from J, with 17 bases in between. CDR3 amino acids: CASSARGVVQPQHF. The CDR3 DNA reads TGTGCCAGCTCCGCAAGGGGGGTCGTTCAGCCCCAGCATTTT.

This clonotype was observed at least ten times. V is TRBV10-3 and J is TRBJ2-7; 7 bases map to TRBD2. V gave up 0 bases and J gave up 2 bases; unmatched junction bases: 4. CDR1 is ENHRY and CDR2 is SYGVKD in the germline V gene. The length of the CDR3 is 15 residues. The CDR3, as DNA: TGTGCCATCAGTGAGTCAGATGCGGGGGCCTACGAGCAGTACTTC. Encoded protein: CAISESDAGAYEQYF.

This clonotype was counted many times. The V gene is TRBV15, the J gene TRBJ1-1; D unclear. This CDR3 has 12 amino acids. V was cut by 0 bases and J by 11 bases, with 10 bases left in between. Germline V gene sequence: CDR1 LNHNV, CDR2 YYDKDF (reference sequence). Written as DNA, the CDR3 is TGTGCCACCAGCAGAGAAGGGCAGGAGGCTTTCTTT. Amino acids: CATSREGQEAFF.

The chain uses TRBV29-1 and TRBJ2-2; 11 bases agree with TRBD1. The J segment lost 4 bases and the V segment lost 7 bases, leaving 5 bases of the junction unmatched. This CDR3 comprises 14 residues. Germline V gene sequence: CDR1 SQVTM, CDR2 ANQGSEA. The CDR3 protein is CSARDRGVTGELFF. The CDR3 coding sequence is TGCAGCGCTCGGGACAGGGGGGTCACCGGGGAGCTGTTTTTT.

This chain uses TRBV2 with TRBJ2-5; D remains unclear. The germline V gene encodes CDR1 SNHLY and CDR2 FYNNEI. Between the trimmed V and J ends, which lost 5 bases and 5 bases, there was a span of 9 bases. This CDR3 has 12 residues. In nucleotides, the CDR3 is TGTGCCAGCAGTAACCTCGGGGAGACCCAGTACTTC. Translation gives CASSNLGETQYF. Drawing the rest from reference TRBV2 and TRBJ2-5, the complete variable domain is EPEVTQTPSHQVTQMGQEVILRCVPISNHLYFYWYRQILGQKVEFLVSFYNNEISEKSEIFDDQFSVERPDGSNFTLKIRSTKLEDSAMYFCASSNLGETQYFGPGTRLLVL.